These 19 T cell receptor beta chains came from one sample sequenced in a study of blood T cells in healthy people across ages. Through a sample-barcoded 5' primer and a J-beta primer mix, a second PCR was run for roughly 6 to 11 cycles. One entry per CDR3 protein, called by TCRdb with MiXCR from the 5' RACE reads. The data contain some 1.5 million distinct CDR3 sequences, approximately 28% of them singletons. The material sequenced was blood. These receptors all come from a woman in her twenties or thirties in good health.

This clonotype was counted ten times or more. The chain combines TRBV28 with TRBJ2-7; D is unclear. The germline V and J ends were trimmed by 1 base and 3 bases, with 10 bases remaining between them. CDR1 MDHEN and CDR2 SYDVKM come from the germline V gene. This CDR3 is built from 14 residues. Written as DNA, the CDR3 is TGTGCCAGCAGTTTATCCAACAGAGACTACGAGCAGTACTTC. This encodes CASSLSNRDYEQYF.

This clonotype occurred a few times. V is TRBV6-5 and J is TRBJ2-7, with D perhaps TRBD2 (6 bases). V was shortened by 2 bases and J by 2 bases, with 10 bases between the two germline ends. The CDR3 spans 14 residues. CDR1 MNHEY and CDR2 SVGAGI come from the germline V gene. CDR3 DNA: TGTGCCAGCAGTTACGACGGACTAACCTACGAGCAGTACTTC. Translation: CASSYDGLTYEQYF.

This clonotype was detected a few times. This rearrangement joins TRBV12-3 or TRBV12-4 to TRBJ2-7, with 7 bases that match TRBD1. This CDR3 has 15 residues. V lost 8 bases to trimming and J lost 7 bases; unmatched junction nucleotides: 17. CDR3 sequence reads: CASGGPSGGTKEQYF. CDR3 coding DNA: TGTGCCAGCGGGGGCCCGTCAGGGGGTACGAAGGAGCAGTACTTC.

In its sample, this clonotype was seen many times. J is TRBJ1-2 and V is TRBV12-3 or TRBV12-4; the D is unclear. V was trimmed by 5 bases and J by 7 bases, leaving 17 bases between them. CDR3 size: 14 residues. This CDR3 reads CASSAQLTSLGYTF. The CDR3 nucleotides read TGTGCCAGCAGTGCACAGTTGACTAGCCTTGGCTACACCTTC.

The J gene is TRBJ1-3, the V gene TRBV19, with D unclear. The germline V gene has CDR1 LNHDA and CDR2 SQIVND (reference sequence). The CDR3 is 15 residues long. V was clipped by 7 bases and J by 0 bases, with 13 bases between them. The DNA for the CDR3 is TGTGCCAGTAACAGCCCCCAGGTCTCTGGAAACACCATATATTTT. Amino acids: CASNSPQVSGNTIYF.

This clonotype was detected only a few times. The DNA of the CDR3 is TGTGCCAGTACTAGGCTCGGAAGCTCCTACAATGAGCAGTTCTTC. Amino acid sequence: CASTRLGSSYNEQFF. V usage is TRBV7-9 and J usage is TRBJ2-1, with a weak D call TRBD2 (5 bases). The V and J ends lost 9 bases and 0 bases respectively, with 15 bases between them. The CDR3 runs to 15 residues. Germline CDR1 reads SEHNR; CDR2 reads FQNEAQ (reference sequence). The whole variable domain, filled in from reference TRBV7-9 and TRBJ2-1, reads DTGVSQNPRHKITKRGQNVTFRCDPISEHNRLYWYRQTLGQGPEFLTYFQNEAQLEKSRLLSDRFSAERPKGSFSTLEIQRTEQGDSAMYLCASTRLGSSYNEQFFGPGTRLTVL.

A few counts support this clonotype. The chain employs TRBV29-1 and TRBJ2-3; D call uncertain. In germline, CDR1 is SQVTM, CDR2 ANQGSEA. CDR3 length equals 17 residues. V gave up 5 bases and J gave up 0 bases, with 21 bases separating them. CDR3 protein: CSVTKQGWVSSTDTQYF. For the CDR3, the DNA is TGCAGCGTTACGAAGCAAGGTTGGGTGTCTAGCACAGATACGCAGTATTTT.

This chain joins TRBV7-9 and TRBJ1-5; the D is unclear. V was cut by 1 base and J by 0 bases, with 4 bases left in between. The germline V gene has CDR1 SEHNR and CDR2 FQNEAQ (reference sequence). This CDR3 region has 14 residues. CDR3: CASSLESSNQPQHF. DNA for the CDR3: TGTGCCAGCAGCTTAGAGTCTAGCAATCAGCCCCAGCATTTT.

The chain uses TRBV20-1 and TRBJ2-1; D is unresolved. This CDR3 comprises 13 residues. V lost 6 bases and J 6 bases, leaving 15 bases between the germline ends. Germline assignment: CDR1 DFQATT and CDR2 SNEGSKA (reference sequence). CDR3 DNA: TGCAGTGCCCCCCCATCGACGAGCAATGAGCAGTTCTTC. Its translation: CSAPPSTSNEQFF.

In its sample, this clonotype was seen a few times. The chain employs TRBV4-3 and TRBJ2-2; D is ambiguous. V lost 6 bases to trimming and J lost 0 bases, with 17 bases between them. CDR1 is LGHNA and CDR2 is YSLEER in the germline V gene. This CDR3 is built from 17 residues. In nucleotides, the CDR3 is TGCGCCAGCAGTCCCCGCCCTGCCGGGTCGAACACCGGGGAGCTGTTTTTT. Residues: CASSPRPAGSNTGELFF.

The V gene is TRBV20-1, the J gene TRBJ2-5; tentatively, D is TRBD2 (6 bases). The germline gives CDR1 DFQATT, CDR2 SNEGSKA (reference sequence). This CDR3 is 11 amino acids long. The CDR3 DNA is TGCAAGGCTGCGGGAAGAGAGACCCAGTACTTC. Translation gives CKAAGRETQYF.

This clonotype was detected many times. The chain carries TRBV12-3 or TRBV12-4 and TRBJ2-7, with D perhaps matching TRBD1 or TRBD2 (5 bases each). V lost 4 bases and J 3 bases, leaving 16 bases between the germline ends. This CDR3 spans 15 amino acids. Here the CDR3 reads CASSSGSSGGYEQYF. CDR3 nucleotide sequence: TGTGCCAGCAGTTCGGGGTCCTCTGGGGGCTACGAGCAGTACTTC.

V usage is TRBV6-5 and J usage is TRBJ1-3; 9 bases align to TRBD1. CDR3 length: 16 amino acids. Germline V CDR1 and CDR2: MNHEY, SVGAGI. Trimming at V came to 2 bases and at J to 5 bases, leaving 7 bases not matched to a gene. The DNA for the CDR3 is TGTGCCAGCAGTTACGAAATGACAGGGGGAAGAAACACCATATATTTT. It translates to CASSYEMTGGRNTIYF.

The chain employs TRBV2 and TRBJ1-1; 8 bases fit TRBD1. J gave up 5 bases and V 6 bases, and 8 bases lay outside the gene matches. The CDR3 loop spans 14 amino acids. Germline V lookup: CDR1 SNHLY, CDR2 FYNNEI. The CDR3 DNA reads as TGTGCCAGCAGGGACCGGGACAGGTCAACTGAAGCTTTCTTT. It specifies CASRDRDRSTEAFF.

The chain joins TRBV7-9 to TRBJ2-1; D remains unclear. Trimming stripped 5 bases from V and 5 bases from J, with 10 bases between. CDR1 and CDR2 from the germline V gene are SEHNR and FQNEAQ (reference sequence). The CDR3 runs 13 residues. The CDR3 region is CASSPPHDNEQFF. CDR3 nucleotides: TGTGCCAGCAGCCCCCCTCATGACAATGAGCAGTTCTTC.

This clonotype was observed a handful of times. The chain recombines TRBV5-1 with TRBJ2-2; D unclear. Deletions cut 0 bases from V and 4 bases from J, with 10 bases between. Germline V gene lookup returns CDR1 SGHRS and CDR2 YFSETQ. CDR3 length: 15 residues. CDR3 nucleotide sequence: TGCGCCAGCAGCTTGGATGGAGTCCCCACCGGGGAGCTGTTTTTT. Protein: CASSLDGVPTGELFF.

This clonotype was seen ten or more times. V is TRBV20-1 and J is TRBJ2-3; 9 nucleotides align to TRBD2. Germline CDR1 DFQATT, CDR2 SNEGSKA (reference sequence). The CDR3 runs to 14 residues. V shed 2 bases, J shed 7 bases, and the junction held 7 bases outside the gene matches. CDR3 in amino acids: CSARPSGIRNTQYF. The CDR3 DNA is TGCAGTGCTAGACCTAGCGGGATCAGGAATACGCAGTATTTT.

The CDR3 loop is CASSYRTSGRPTYEQYF. The CDR3 DNA follows: TGTGCCAGCAGCTACCGGACTAGCGGGAGGCCTACCTACGAGCAGTACTTC. V usage is TRBV5-6 and J usage is TRBJ2-5; 14 nucleotides match TRBD2. TRBJ2-7 explains the end of the DNA better; the J call may be wrong. Germline V gene lookup returns CDR1 SGHDT and CDR2 YYEEEE. The CDR3 loop spans 17 amino acids.

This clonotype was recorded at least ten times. The CDR3 reads CAISPGEGDYYGYTF. In DNA, the CDR3 is TGTGCCATCAGCCCCGGGGAGGGGGATTACTATGGCTACACCTTC. The V and J genes are TRBV10-3 and TRBJ1-2; TRBD1 is a possible D gene (6 bases). Germline values: CDR1 ENHRY, CDR2 SYGVKD. V was clipped by 6 bases and J by 3 bases, with 17 bases between them. The CDR3 runs 15 residues.